The rows below give T cell receptor beta chains drawn from one sample of a study of blood T cell repertoires in COVID-19. Some clones are missing from TCRdb's copy, which holds only in-frame ones; the method was immunoSEQ multiplex PCR. The sample holds 230,000 or so clones, approximately 90% seen once. The material sequenced was PBMCs or T cells enriched from blood (not recorded which). These receptors were obtained from a middle-aged woman with acute COVID-19. CDR3s include the opening cysteine and the closing phenylalanine or tryptophan. Each record gives: D gene, clone size, V gene, J gene, CDR3 length, CDR3 DNA, CDR3 protein. A D gene is named only where the DNA matches it firmly. Only part of the rows carry a size: once, few, many, or a class if the clone is expanded.

>TRBD2|once|TRBV5-1|TRBJ2-2|18
TGCGCCAGCAGCCCAAGGACTAGCGGGGGCCCTAACACCGGGGAGCTGTTTTTT
CASSPRTSGGPNTGELFF
>TRBD2|few|TRBV19|TRBJ2-1|18
TGTGCCAGTAGTCGTCGACTAGCGGGGCGCCTGAGGGGGTTTGAGCAGTTCTTC
CASSRRLAGRLRGFEQFF
>-|-|TRBV20-1|TRBJ1-1|12
TGCAGTGCTAGTCAATCGACTCATGAAGCTTTCTTT
CSASQSTHEAFF
>TRBD2|once|TRBV18|TRBJ2-1|17
TGTGCCAGCTCACCACGGTCTAGCGGGGGGCCCTACAATGAGCAGTTCTTC
CASSPRSSGGPYNEQFF
>-|-|TRBV19|TRBJ1-5|15
TGTGCCAGTAGCCCCCAGGGAGGAGGAAATCAGCCCCAGCATTTT
CASSPQGGGNQPQHF
>-|-|TRBV10-3|TRBJ1-1|15
TGTGCCATCAGTGAACCAGGGGCGCCGTACACTGAAGCTTTCTTT
CAISEPGAPYTEAFF
>TRBD2|-|TRBV18|TRBJ2-1|15
TGTGCCAGCTCCCCTTTAGCGGGAGTGGGTAATGAGCAGTTCTTC
CASSPLAGVGNEQFF
>-|many|TRBV7-6|TRBJ2-3|16
TGTGCCAGCAGCTTAAGAAAGGGGGGGAGCACAGATACGCAGTATTTT
CASSLRKGGSTDTQYF
>-|-|TRBV6-4|TRBJ2-1|14
TGTGCCAGCAGTGTCCAAGCCACCTACAATGAGCAGTTCTTC
CASSVQATYNEQFF
>-|few|TRBV3-1/TRBV3-2|TRBJ2-7|13
TGTGCCAGCGACTGTCCGGGGTCCTACGAGCAGTACTTC
CASDCPGSYEQYF
>-|-|TRBV5-5|TRBJ2-2|15
TGTGCCAGCAGCTTGGTGGGGGCCATCACCGGGGAGCTGTTTTTT
CASSLVGAITGELFF
>TRBD1|-|TRBV30|TRBJ1-2|20
TGTGCCTGGAGGCCCGGGACAGGGGTATCGGGGTGGCTAGCTAACTATGGCTACACCTTC
CAWRPGTGVSGWLANYGYTF
>-|-|TRBV9|TRBJ2-2|15
TGTGCCAGCAGCGTCCTTAGTACGAACACCGGGGAGCTGTTTTTT
CASSVLSTNTGELFF
>TRBD2|-|TRBV4-3|TRBJ2-5|15
TGCGCCAGCAGCCGCGGGGGATTGGACGGGGAGACCCAGTACTTC
CASSRGGLDGETQYF
>-|-|TRBV27|TRBJ1-2|13
TGTGCCAGCAGTTTTCTCGGGGGAAGTGGCTACACCTTC
CASSFLGGSGYTF
>-|once|TRBV5-6|TRBJ1-5|17
TGTGCCAGCAGCTTGCGACCGGCAGGCAGGGTCACTCAGCCCCAGCATTTT
CASSLRPAGRVTQPQHF
>TRBD1|-|TRBV29-1|TRBJ1-2|14
TGCAGCGTTGGGGGACAGGGGATTAACTATGGCTACACCTTC
CSVGGQGINYGYTF
>-|-|TRBV2|TRBJ2-3|13
TGTGCCAGCAGTTTCTTGAGGACAGATACGCAGTATTTT
CASSFLRTDTQYF
>TRBD2|-|TRBV5-1|TRBJ2-3|15
TGCGCCAGCAGCTCGGGGACTACAGGCACAGATACGCAGTATTTT
CASSSGTTGTDTQYF
>-|once|TRBV4-3|TRBJ2-1|14
TGCGCCAGCAGCCAAGGGTGGGGGGACAATGAGCAGTTCTTC
CASSQGWGDNEQFF
>TRBD1|once|TRBV25-1|TRBJ1-2|16
TGTGCCAGCAGTGAGACAGGGGTCCGAGCTAACTATGGCTACACCTTC
CASSETGVRANYGYTF
>-|-|TRBV5-4|TRBJ2-2|17
TGTGCCAGCAGCTTGGCCGGCAGGGTAACCAACACCGGGGAGCTGTTTTTT
CASSLAGRVTNTGELFF
>TRBD2|-|TRBV3-1/TRBV3-2|TRBJ2-5|12
TGTGCCAGCAGACTACTAGCGGAGACCCAGTACTTC
CASRLLAETQYF
>-|-|TRBV19|TRBJ1-2|13
TGTGCCAGTAGCGATCGTCGGGGTTTTGGCTACACCTTC
CASSDRRGFGYTF
>-|-|TRBV2|TRBJ2-1|12
TGTGCCAGCAGGAGGATTTACAATGAGCAGTTCTTC
CASRRIYNEQFF
>-|-|TRBV18|TRBJ1-5|16
TGTGCCAGCTCACCAGGATTGACAGTGCTCAATCAGCCCCAGCATTTT
CASSPGLTVLNQPQHF
>TRBD1|once|TRBV6-5|TRBJ2-1|15
TGTGCCAGCAGCTTGGGACAGGGGGCTGGGAATGAGCAGTTCTTC
CASSLGQGAGNEQFF
>-|-|TRBV29-1|TRBJ2-3|11
TGCAGCGTGCGCAGCACAGATACGCAGTATTTT
CSVRSTDTQYF
>TRBD2|-|TRBV11-3|TRBJ2-2|19
TGTGCCAGCAGCTTAGATCTGAGACTAGCGGGCCGGGACACCGGGGAGCTGTTTTTT
CASSLDLRLAGRDTGELFF
>-|-|TRBV4-1|TRBJ1-1|16
TGCGCCAGCAGCCAAGAAAGTTTACTCCCCCCCGCTGAAGCTTTCTTT
CASSQESLLPPAEAFF
>-|-|TRBV30|TRBJ1-3|16
TGTGCCTGGAGCCCAAGTTGGGACTGGGCTGGAAACACCATATATTTT
CAWSPSWDWAGNTIYF
>-|-|TRBV27|TRBJ2-3|15
TGTGCCAGTCTGGGGGCGGACAGAAGCACAGATACGCAGTATTTT
CASLGADRSTDTQYF
>-|-|TRBV19|TRBJ1-4|15
TGTGCCAGTAGTTTTTCAGTTGCAACTAATGAAAAACTGTTTTTT
CASSFSVATNEKLFF
>TRBD2|-|TRBV4-1|TRBJ2-5|17
TGCGCCAGCAGCCAAGACCTAGCGGGAGGAAGGTTGGAGACCCAGTACTTC
CASSQDLAGGRLETQYF
>-|-|TRBV6-5|TRBJ1-5|14
TGTGCCAGCAGAACGACGGGGGGTAATCAGCCCCAGCATTTT
CASRTTGGNQPQHF
>-|-|TRBV5-1|TRBJ1-5|15
TGCGCCAGCAGCTTGCGGGGGGCAAGCAATCAGCCCCAGCATTTT
CASSLRGASNQPQHF
>TRBD2|-|TRBV3-1/TRBV3-2|TRBJ2-3|15
TGTGCCAGCAGCCTTCTAGCGGGGAACACAGATACGCAGTATTTT
CASSLLAGNTDTQYF
>-|-|TRBV7-9|TRBJ1-2|14
TGTGCCAGCGACCGGGAGGGTGTGAACTATGGCTACACCTTC
CASDREGVNYGYTF
>-|-|TRBV5-5|TRBJ1-1|10
TGTGCCAGCGAGGGTCCTGAAGCTTTCTTT
CASEGPEAFF
>-|-|TRBV10-2|TRBJ1-2|14
TGCGCCAGCCGCACCTTGGACAGCTTCTATGGCTACACCTTC
CASRTLDSFYGYTF